The 5 T cell receptor beta chains listed next were all sequenced from one sample in a study of human T cells and chemical hapten exposure. Stated time point: patch test 1, 2 weeks after DPC sensitization. Treatment defined: therapeutic diphenylcyclopropenone sensitization with weekly scalp DPC. TCRdb analysed the RACE reads with MiXCR anew, one entry per CDR3 protein. The sample holds more than 90,000 distinct CDR3 sequences, about 11% seen once. Sample: whole blood, taken in connection with sensitization to the hapten diphenylcyclopropenone (DPC). Receptor source: a man aged 35-49 years with alopecia areata. Some clones in this sample may be carry-over from other donors' samples.

The V call is TRBV5-1, the J call TRBJ2-3; D remains ambiguous. CDR3 length: 14 amino acids. Trimming took 7 bases from V and 2 from J, leaving 14 bases between them. The germline V gene has CDR1 SGHRS and CDR2 YFSETQ. The CDR3 region has the DNA TGCGCCAGCTCCGATAAACCCATCACAGATACGCAGTATTTT. Amino acids: CASSDKPITDTQYF.

The rearrangement joins TRBV5-1 to TRBJ1-1; perhaps TRBD1 as D (5 bases). The V end was cut by 4 bases, the J end by 10 bases, with 14 bases between. The CDR3 extends over 12 amino acids. Germline CDR1 SGHRS, CDR2 YFSETQ. The CDR3 DNA reads TGCGCCAGCAGCGGAGATAGCACAGGAGCTTTCTTT. Its translation is CASSGDSTGAFF.

This clonotype has at least ten counts. The genes are TRBV5-1 and TRBJ1-2; D not certain. Deletions cut 2 bases from V and 8 bases from J, with 7 bases between. CDR3 length: 11 residues. Germline values: CDR1 SGHRS, CDR2 YFSETQ. This CDR3 is CASSFGEGYTF. CDR3 DNA sequence: TGCGCCAGCAGCTTTGGGGAAGGCTACACCTTC.

A note on this clonotype: A junction boundary mismatches the germline segment, possibly from a read error. This chain connects TRBV14 to TRBJ2-1; D gene ambiguous. Germline assignment: CDR1 SGHDN and CDR2 FVKESK. The CDR3 is made up of 16 amino acids. The CDR3 DNA sequence: TGTGCCGGCAGCCCAAATTTAGTCGCCTCCTACAATGAGCAGTTCTTC. It specifies CAGSPNLVASYNEQFF.

V and J are TRBV5-1 and TRBJ1-1; TRBD1 matches 7 bases. Germline V gene data show CDR1 as SGHRS and CDR2 as YFSETQ. Trimming at V came to 0 bases and at J to 7 bases, leaving 9 bases not matched to a gene. The CDR3 contains 15 residues. The CDR3 loop reads CASSLDTGDGHEAFF. The DNA for the CDR3 is TGCGCCAGCAGCTTGGATACAGGGGATGGTCATGAAGCTTTCTTT.